The 21 T cell receptor beta chains below come from one sample, sequenced in a study of regulatory T cells in long-lasting Graves disease. The time point: newly diagnosed GD, antithyroid drugs for less than 3 months. RNA from PBMCs was the source of the TCR library. Arm-PCR of CDR3 regions and iRepertoire HTBI primers were the basis on which TCR beta libraries were built. TCRdb reanalysed the multiplex PCR reads using MiXCR and keeps one entry per CDR3 protein. The sample lists 550,000 to 600,000 distinct CDR3 sequences; 15% to 20% were seen once. These data also formed part of another study, on T cells in Graves' hyperthyroidism and ophthalmopathy.

Sequences were derived from peripheral blood mononuclear cells (PBMCs), sampled at new diagnosis, from a patient treated with antithyroid drugs. These receptors all come from a man aged 18-30 years with Graves disease.

The CDR3 here is CASSLGWAGTYEQYF. Written as DNA, the CDR3 is TGTGCCAGCAGCTTAGGCTGGGCCGGGACCTACGAGCAGTACTTC. The rearrangement links TRBV7-9 to TRBJ2-7; D may be TRBD2 (5 bases). This CDR3 has 15 residues. Per germline, CDR1 SEHNR and CDR2 FQNEAQ (reference sequence). Trimming took off 1 base at V and 2 bases at J, with 12 bases between the two ends.

The chain has TRBV15 and TRBJ2-1; possibly TRBD2 for D (7 bases). Per germline, CDR1 LNHNV and CDR2 YYDKDF (reference sequence). This CDR3 has 13 amino acids. Trimming removed 8 bases at V and 9 bases at J, with 17 bases between. The CDR3 coding sequence is TGTGCCACCGAGGGGGAGGGCCATCCTGAGCAGTTCTTC. It codes for CATEGEGHPEQFF. Variable domain in full (rest from reference TRBV15 and TRBJ2-1): DAMVIQNPRYQVTQFGKPVTLSCSQTLNHNVMYWYQQKSSQAPKLLFHYYDKDFNNEADTPDNFQSRRPNTSFCFLDIRSPGLGDTAMYLCATEGEGHPEQFFGPGTRLTVL.

This rearrangement joins TRBV20-1 to TRBJ1-5; 9 bases line up with TRBD1. The J segment lost 7 bases and the V segment lost 5 bases, leaving 12 bases of the junction unmatched. Per the germline V gene, CDR1 is DFQATT and CDR2 is SNEGSKA (reference sequence). The CDR3 length is 15 residues. CDR3 loop: CSAALQGARWQPQHF. The CDR3 DNA reads TGCAGTGCTGCCCTACAGGGGGCGCGATGGCAGCCCCAGCATTTT.

Turning to this clonotype: The conserved final phenylalanine or tryptophan is absent from the CDR3, which likely points to a read error. This chain links TRBV11-2 with TRBJ2-5; TRBD2 might be the D (7 bases). Germline CDR1 is SGHAT and CDR2 is FQNNGV. The CDR3 sequence is 17 residues long. V lost 4 bases and J 5 bases, leaving 23 bases between the germline ends. As DNA, the CDR3 is TGTGCCAGCAGCTGGGGGGGGCGGAATCGAGGGGGTGAGACCCAGTACCTC. Encoded protein: CASSWGGRNRGGETQYL.

This sequence joins TRBV20-1 and TRBJ1-2; D is ambiguous. The CDR3 runs 12 residues. V lost 5 bases and J lost 6, with 13 bases in between. The germline gives CDR1 DFQATT, CDR2 SNEGSKA (reference sequence). CDR3 amino acids: CSALDGFDGYTF. The CDR3 DNA is TGCAGTGCTCTGGATGGCTTCGATGGCTACACCTTC.

V is TRBV29-1 and J is TRBJ2-7; unclear D gene. Between the trimmed V and J ends, which lost 1 base and 2 bases, there was a span of 6 bases. This CDR3 is built from 12 residues. Germline V CDR1 and CDR2: SQVTM, ANQGSEA. CDR3 region: CSVEGRPYEQYF. The DNA of the CDR3 is TGCAGCGTTGAAGGCAGGCCCTACGAGCAGTACTTC.

The V gene is TRBV19, the J gene TRBJ2-7, with a weak D call TRBD1 (5 bases). This CDR3 has 15 amino acids. Germline V CDR1 and CDR2: LNHDA, SQIVND (reference sequence). V was trimmed by 3 bases and J by 0 bases, leaving 12 bases between them. CDR3 DNA: TGTGCCAGTAGTATCGCTAGGGGAAGCTCCTACGAGCAGTACTTC. It yields the protein CASSIARGSSYEQYF.

There are many counts of this clonotype. In nucleotides, the CDR3 is TGCGCCAGCAGCTCCACTTCTACTAGCGGGAGAGGCTCTTACGAGCAGTACTTC. Translated, it gives CASSSTSTSGRGSYEQYF. V usage is TRBV5-1 and J usage is TRBJ2-7, with 11 bases that match TRBD2. V shed 3 bases, J shed 4 bases, and the junction held 15 bases outside the gene matches. The CDR3 totals 18 residues. Per the germline V gene, CDR1 is SGHRS and CDR2 is YFSETQ.

The chain carries TRBV9 and TRBJ2-2; D is uncertain. Germline V gene sequence: CDR1 SGDLS, CDR2 YYNGEE. CDR3 size: 16 residues. V was shortened by 0 bases and J by 1 base, with 10 bases between the two germline ends. The CDR3 loop reads CASSVDGRVNTGELFF. CDR3 nucleotides: TGTGCCAGCAGCGTAGATGGTAGAGTGAACACCGGGGAGCTGTTTTTT.

The V and J genes are TRBV7-9 and TRBJ2-5, with unresolved D. The CDR3 totals 15 residues. Deletions cut 0 bases from V and 5 bases from J, with 13 bases between. Germline CDR1 SEHNR, CDR2 FQNEAQ (reference sequence). The CDR3 loop is CASSLAGTFPETQYF. CDR3 nucleotides: TGTGCCAGCAGCTTAGCCGGCACCTTCCCTGAGACCCAGTACTTC.

This clonotype was counted at least ten times. The chain has TRBV20-1 and TRBJ2-7; TRBD1 matches at 9 bases. CDR1 and CDR2 (germline): DFQATT, SNEGSKA (reference sequence). The CDR3 has 13 amino acids. V shed 3 bases and J 3 bases; nucleotides not matched to a gene: 3. The CDR3 loop reads CSASRDRVYEQYF. The CDR3 region has the DNA TGCAGTGCTAGTAGGGACAGGGTCTACGAGCAGTACTTC.

This sequence joins TRBV27 and TRBJ1-4; TRBD1 matches 9 bases. J was trimmed by 8 bases and V by 2 bases; bases with no gene match: 6. Per the germline V gene, CDR1 is MNHEY and CDR2 is SMNVEV (reference sequence). The CDR3 loop spans 15 amino acids. The DNA of the CDR3 is TGTGCCAGCAGTTTAAAAAGGACAGGGGAGGAAAAACTGTTTTTT. It specifies CASSLKRTGEEKLFF.

The sample holds many counts of this clonotype. The rearrangement uses TRBV5-1 and TRBJ2-7, with 7 bases that match TRBD1. V trimming: 3 bases; J trimming: 3 bases; junction bases outside the gene matches: 6. The V gene's germline CDR1 is SGHRS and CDR2 YFSETQ. This CDR3 contains 14 residues. CDR3 DNA sequence: TGCGCCAGCAGCTACGGGACAGAGATCTACGAGCAGTACTTC. It translates to CASSYGTEIYEQYF.

Only a few counts were recorded for this clonotype. The chain joins TRBV20-1 to TRBJ1-5; D is unresolved. Trimming removed 5 bases at V and 3 bases at J, with 8 bases between. In germline, CDR1 is DFQATT, CDR2 SNEGSKA (reference sequence). CDR3 length: 12 residues. As DNA, the CDR3 is TGCAGTGCTCGGGTCTACAATCAGCCCCAGCATTTT. Residues: CSARVYNQPQHF.

The gene calls are TRBV6-4 and TRBJ2-7; 9 bases align to TRBD2. The CDR3 length is 17 residues. Germline CDR1 and CDR2: MRHNA and SNTAGT. V lost 2 bases, J lost 0 bases, and 8 bases stayed unmatched. CDR3 region: CASSDPREGQTSYEQYF. For the CDR3, the DNA is TGTGCCAGCAGTGACCCGCGGGAGGGACAGACCTCCTACGAGCAGTACTTC.

The count of this clonotype is one. This sequence joins TRBV19 and TRBJ1-5; D not resolved. CDR1 and CDR2 (germline): LNHDA, SQIVND (reference sequence). The V end was cut by 7 bases, the J end by 0 bases, with 13 bases between. The CDR3 runs to 15 residues. The DNA for the CDR3 is TGTGCCAGTATCCGGACGGATAATAGCAATCAGCCCCAGCATTTT. Translated, it gives CASIRTDNSNQPQHF.

This rearrangement joins TRBV2 to TRBJ2-1; the match to TRBD1 covers 11 bases. V lost 6 bases and J lost 8; bases outside the gene matches: 3. CDR3 length equals 13 residues. The germline gives CDR1 SNHLY, CDR2 FYNNEI. The CDR3 DNA sequence: TGTGCCAGCAGGGGACAGGGGGGGGATGAGCAGTTCTTC. This encodes CASRGQGGDEQFF.

V is TRBV28 and J is TRBJ2-1, with 10 bases lining up with TRBD2. V lost 1 base to trimming and J lost 9 bases; unmatched junction nucleotides: 9. Germline V gene data show CDR1 as MDHEN and CDR2 as SYDVKM. The CDR3 totals 16 residues. CDR3 sequence: CASSLLASGSTPEQFF. The CDR3 DNA sequence: TGTGCCAGCAGTTTATTGGCTAGCGGGAGTACTCCTGAGCAGTTCTTC. The whole variable domain, filled in from reference TRBV28 and TRBJ2-1, reads DVKVTQSSRYLVKRTGEKVFLECVQDMDHENMFWYRQDPGLGLRLIYFSYDVKMKEKGDIPEGYSVSREKKERFSLILESASTNQTSMYLCASSLLASGSTPEQFFGPGTRLTVL.

This clonotype was recorded many times. The chain employs TRBV11-2 and TRBJ2-1; TRBD2 might be the D (6 bases). V was clipped by 4 bases and J by 7 bases, with 14 bases between them. This CDR3 contains 14 residues. Looked up from germline, CDR1 is SGHAT and CDR2 is FQNNGV. In nucleotides, the CDR3 is TGTGCCAGCAGCTCAAATAACGGGGGAAATGAGCAGTTCTTC. It specifies CASSSNNGGNEQFF.

As concerns this clonotype: The CDR3 ends on some other residue instead of the conserved phenylalanine or tryptophan, so this is likely a read error. The DNA is omitted, as the CDR3 cannot be located on it reliably, and the CDR3 follows TCRdb's listing. The chain couples TRBV14 to TRBJ2-5; the D call of TRBD2 is as the table states it, not checked on the DNA. In germline, CDR1 is SGHDN, CDR2 FVKESK. The CDR3 has 9 amino acids, counting both end residues. The CDR3 spells CASSRGLAV.

The chain's CDR3 is CSVRGSGVNQPQHF. The CDR3 nucleotides read TGCAGCGTTAGAGGTTCGGGAGTTAATCAGCCCCAGCATTTT. This chain connects TRBV29-1 to TRBJ1-5; no definite D call. V gave up 5 bases and J gave up 4 bases, with 15 bases separating them. Germline V gene lookup returns CDR1 SQVTM and CDR2 ANQGSEA. This CDR3 spans 14 amino acids.